Presented here are 7 T cell receptor beta chains from one specimen sequenced in a study of blood T cell repertoires in COVID-19. TCRdb's copy holds only in-frame clones and misses some; the assay was immunoSEQ multiplex PCR. This repertoire shows a few hundred thousand clones, 91% found once; its top ten account for about 1.2%. The sequencing input was PBMCs or T cells enriched from blood (not recorded which). These receptors were taken from a human donor in a cohort exposed to, infected with or recovered from COVID-19 (not recorded which). The donor label of this sample is uncertain.

The chain links TRBV25-1 to TRBJ2-1; 7 bases fit TRBD1. V gave up 3 bases and J gave up 6 bases; unmatched junction bases: 5. CDR3 size: 14 residues. The germline V gene encodes CDR1 MGHDK and CDR2 SYGVNS. CDR3 DNA sequence: TGTGCCAGCAGTGACCAGGGGGATGGCAATGAGCAGTTCTTC. Translated: CASSDQGDGNEQFF.

J is TRBJ1-1 and V is TRBV19, with TRBD1 as a possible D gene (6 bases). The germline gives CDR1 LNHDA, CDR2 SQIVND (reference sequence). CDR3 length: 13 residues. Trimming pared 8 bases from V and 7 bases from J, leaving 17 bases between. The CDR3 DNA sequence: TGTGCCAGTGGTGAGGGGGTTCTTGGTGAAGCTTTCTTT. Translation gives CASGEGVLGEAFF.

J is TRBJ2-2 and V is TRBV19, with 8 bases that match TRBD2. The germline V gene encodes CDR1 LNHDA and CDR2 SQIVND (reference sequence). This CDR3 region has 15 residues. J lost 5 bases, V lost 7 bases, and 9 bases had no gene match. DNA of the CDR3: TGTGCCAGTACCCCCCCAGCGGGGGATACCGGGGAGCTGTTTTTT. Amino acids: CASTPPAGDTGELFF.

V is TRBV19 and J is TRBJ2-6, with TRBD1 matching 9 bases. The CDR3 spans 16 residues. V dropped 6 bases and J dropped 0; count of bases not matched to a gene: 3. Germline V gene sequence: CDR1 LNHDA, CDR2 SQIVND (reference sequence). Here the CDR3 DNA reads TGTGCCAGTAGCACGACAGGGGGCTCTGGGGCCAACGTCCTGACTTTC. Its translation: CASSTTGGSGANVLTF.

The chain has TRBV7-9 and TRBJ1-5; 8 bases agree with TRBD1. From germline, CDR1 is SEHNR and CDR2 FQNEAQ (reference sequence). V gave up 10 bases and J gave up 4 bases; unmatched junction bases: 6. This CDR3 has 13 residues. The CDR3 DNA sequence: TGTGCCACCGCCCGACAGGGGAATCAGCCCCAGCATTTT. This gives the protein CATARQGNQPQHF.

The chain combines TRBV27 with TRBJ2-5; D is perhaps TRBD2 (6 bases). CDR1 MNHEY and CDR2 SMNVEV come from the germline V gene (reference sequence). This CDR3 spans 16 amino acids. Trimming shortened V by 2 bases and J by 7 bases, and 20 bases separated the two germline ends. CDR3 coding DNA: TGTGCCAGCAGTTTAGGGGACTCGCTGGGAACGGGGACCCAGTACTTC. Protein sequence: CASSLGDSLGTGTQYF.

The V and J genes are TRBV12-3 or TRBV12-4 and TRBJ1-2, with 8 bases that match TRBD1. The CDR3 spans 12 residues. The V gene end was trimmed by 8 bases and the J gene end by 7 bases; junction bases not matched to a gene: 6. CDR3 DNA: TGTGCCAGCGCCTCAGGGGGCGGTGGCTACACCTTC. Translated: CASASGGGGYTF.